These 18 T cell receptor beta chains share one sample of origin, sequenced in a study of blood T cell repertoires in COVID-19. This table comes from immunoSEQ multiplex PCR, and its TCRdb copy is limited to in-frame clones, with some not included. The repertoire holds hundreds of thousands of clones, with around 88% as singletons. Material for sequencing was peripheral blood. These TCRs come from an elderly man with acute or convalescent COVID-19.

The genes are TRBV20-1 and TRBJ2-1, with D possibly being TRBD2 (6 bases). CDR1 is DFQATT, CDR2 SNEGSKA, per germline (reference sequence). The CDR3 covers 11 residues. Trimming shortened V by 5 bases and J by 9 bases, and 11 bases separated the two germline ends. The chain's CDR3 is CSADMGGEQFF. The CDR3 DNA sequence: TGCAGTGCTGACATGGGGGGTGAGCAGTTCTTC.

The chain carries TRBV28 and TRBJ1-1, with 10 bases aligning to TRBD1. There are 16 residues in the CDR3. Germline CDR1 reads MDHEN; CDR2 reads SYDVKM. V shed 5 bases and J 4 bases; nucleotides not matched to a gene: 10. In nucleotides, the CDR3 is TGTGCCAGCAGTGGGCGTCTTGGGACAGGGGTCACTGAAGCTTTCTTT. Amino acid sequence: CASSGRLGTGVTEAFF.

CDR3 coding DNA: TGTGCCAGCAGCTTAGAGGATGGAGGCTATGGCTACACCTTC. Encoded protein: CASSLEDGGYGYTF. The chain has TRBV7-9 and TRBJ1-2, with no clear D. This CDR3 is built from 14 residues. Looked up from germline, CDR1 is SEHNR and CDR2 is FQNEAQ (reference sequence). With 1 base removed from V and 4 bases from J, the gap between germline ends came to 10 bases.

The chain combines TRBV15 with TRBJ1-3, with D maybe TRBD1 (5 bases). CDR3 length equals 15 residues. V shed 1 base and J shed 2 bases, with 9 bases lying between them. Looked up from germline, CDR1 is LNHNV and CDR2 is YYDKDF (reference sequence). The CDR3 nucleotides read TGTGCCACCAGCAGAGTGACACAGGCTGGAAACACCATATATTTT. The encoded protein is CATSRVTQAGNTIYF.

V is TRBV18 and J is TRBJ1-1; 8 bases fit TRBD1. The CDR3 runs 16 residues. Germline V gives CDR1 KGHSH, CDR2 LQKENI. After removal of 5 bases from V and 3 bases from J, the junction contained 11 bases not matched to a gene. The DNA of the CDR3 is TGTGCCAGCTCAAATTCGCACAGGGGGGAGCACACTGAAGCTTTCTTT. This sequence encodes CASSNSHRGEHTEAFF.

This chain links TRBV9 with TRBJ1-4, with D hard to call. The CDR3 consists of 15 residues. Trimming took off 2 bases at V and 3 bases at J, with 11 bases between the two ends. Germline values: CDR1 SGDLS, CDR2 YYNGEE. The chain's CDR3 is CASSVNTGANEKLFF. The CDR3 DNA reads as TGTGCCAGCAGCGTGAACACGGGAGCTAATGAAAAACTGTTTTTT. The full variable domain, rest sourced from reference TRBV9 and TRBJ1-4, is DSGVTQTPKHLITATGQRVTLRCSPRSGDLSVYWYQQSLDQGLQFLIQYYNGEERAKGNILERFSAQQFPDLHSELNLSSLELGDSALYFCASSVNTGANEKLFFGSGTQLSVL.

This clone was detected once. This chain joins TRBV6-6 and TRBJ2-7; weak D call: TRBD2 (6 bases). Per germline, CDR1 MNHNY and CDR2 SVGAGI (reference sequence). V was clipped by 6 bases and J by 9 bases, with 12 bases between them. There are 11 residues in the CDR3. The CDR3 loop reads CASSPLAVQYF. The CDR3 DNA reads as TGTGCCAGCAGCCCATTAGCGGTGCAGTACTTC.

The chain employs TRBV7-9 and TRBJ2-2, with D possibly TRBD1 on 5 matching bases. This CDR3 is built from 15 residues. Deletions cut 2 bases from V and 5 bases from J, with 12 bases between. Looked up from germline, CDR1 is SEHNR and CDR2 is FQNEAQ (reference sequence). The CDR3 here is CASSLTTDFTGELFF. CDR3 DNA sequence: TGTGCCAGCAGCTTAACGACAGATTTTACCGGGGAGCTGTTTTTT.

V usage is TRBV19 and J usage is TRBJ2-1, with D perhaps matching TRBD1 (6 bases). The CDR3 loop spans 14 amino acids. CDR1 is LNHDA, CDR2 SQIVND, per germline (reference sequence). Trimming shortened V by 6 bases and J by 3 bases, and 12 bases separated the two germline ends. CDR3: CASRSPDSYNEQFF. The CDR3 bases are TGTGCCAGTAGGTCCCCGGACAGCTACAATGAGCAGTTCTTC.

With respect to this clone: Other DNA sequences in this specimen translate into the identical CDR3. This chain uses TRBV2 with TRBJ2-2; 10 bases map to TRBD2. The CDR3 has 16 amino acids. Per the germline V gene, CDR1 is SNHLY and CDR2 is FYNNEI. Germline trimming cut 6 bases from V and 0 bases from J; bases unmatched to any gene: 4. Here the CDR3 reads CASSPLAGANTGELFF. The CDR3 region has the DNA TGTGCCAGCAGCCCGCTAGCGGGGGCGAACACCGGGGAGCTGTTTTTT.

CDR3 loop: CASSLSPGQVNYEQYF. The CDR3, as DNA: TGTGCCAGCAGTTTATCGCCGGGACAGGTCAACTACGAGCAGTACTTC. The chain is built from TRBV27 and TRBJ2-7; TRBD1 aligns across 8 bases. Germline V lookup: CDR1 MNHEY, CDR2 SMNVEV (reference sequence). The CDR3 extends over 16 amino acids. The V and J ends lost 0 bases and 3 bases, in that order; junction bases with no gene match: 7.

The V and J genes are TRBV3-1 (or the pseudogene TRBV3-2) and TRBJ1-1, with D hard to call. CDR1 is LGHDT and CDR2 is YNNKEL in the germline V gene (reference sequence). With 1 base removed from V and 1 base from J, the gap between germline ends came to 10 bases. The CDR3 length is 15 residues. For the CDR3, the DNA is TGTGCCAGCAGCCAAGTCAACAGAAAGAACACTGAAGCTTTCTTT. It codes for CASSQVNRKNTEAFF.

The CDR3 is CASSLSTDYEAFF. CDR3 in DNA: TGTGCCAGCAGCTTATCGACGGACTATGAAGCTTTCTTT. The chain links TRBV7-8 to TRBJ1-1, with unresolved D. Germline CDR1 SGHVS, CDR2 FQNEAQ. V was shortened by 2 bases and J by 7 bases, with 11 bases between the two germline ends. This CDR3 is built from 13 residues.

The rearrangement joins TRBV6-5 to TRBJ2-3; possible D gene TRBD1, 6 bases. CDR3 length: 14 residues. Trimming cost V 7 bases and J 5 bases, with 16 bases left between them. Germline CDR1 is MNHEY and CDR2 is SVGAGI. The CDR3 DNA reads TGTGCCAGCACGGGGAGCAGGGGTATAGATACGCAGTATTTT. This gives the protein CASTGSRGIDTQYF.

The chain couples TRBV18 to TRBJ2-2; weak D call: TRBD1 (6 bases). Trimming took 4 bases from V and 2 from J, leaving 11 bases between them. Per germline, CDR1 KGHSH and CDR2 LQKENI. This CDR3 spans 15 amino acids. The CDR3 is CASSRGQTNTGELFF. The DNA of the CDR3 is TGTGCCAGCTCACGCGGACAGACAAACACCGGGGAGCTGTTTTTT.

The V and J genes are TRBV7-6 and TRBJ2-7; tentative D call: TRBD1 (6 bases). The CDR3 sequence is 14 residues long. Trimming took 5 bases from V and 2 from J, leaving 13 bases between them. CDR1 is SGHVS and CDR2 is FNYEAQ in the germline V gene. CDR3 bases: TGTGCCAGCAGCCCGAACAGGGTTACCTACGAGCAGTACTTC. Its protein product is CASSPNRVTYEQYF. Filled out from reference TRBV7-6 and TRBJ2-7, the complete variable domain reads GAGVSQSPRYKVTKRGQDVALRCDPISGHVSLYWYRQALGQGPEFLTYFNYEAQQDKSGLPNDRFSAERPEGSISTLTIQRTEQRDSAMYRCASSPNRVTYEQYFGPGTRLTVT.

The table lists this clone with a count of one. The genes are TRBV28 and TRBJ2-3; 10 bases are a match to TRBD2. The germline CDR1 and CDR2 sequences are MDHEN and SYDVKM. The length of the CDR3 is 15 residues. J lost 1 base, V lost 8 bases, and 6 bases had no gene match. The chain's CDR3 is CASSSSGSGTDTQYF. CDR3 in DNA: TGTGCCAGCTCCTCTAGCGGGAGTGGCACAGATACGCAGTATTTT.

This chain links TRBV5-5 with TRBJ2-7, with a weak D call TRBD1 (5 bases). Germline V gene sequence: CDR1 SGHKS, CDR2 YYEKEE (reference sequence). Deletions cut 6 bases from V and 3 bases from J, with 19 bases between. CDR3 size: 15 residues. The CDR3 region is CASTSTTDPYYEQYF. In DNA, the CDR3 is TGTGCCAGCACCTCTACGACAGACCCGTACTACGAGCAGTACTTC. The variable domain in full, completed from reference TRBV5-5 and TRBJ2-7, reads DAGVTQSPTHLIKTRGQQVTLRCSPISGHKSVSWYQQVLGQGPQFIFQYYEKEERGRGNFPDRFSARQFPNYSSELNVNALLLGDSALYLCASTSTTDPYYEQYFGPGTRLTVT.